This entry describes one T cell receptor (beta chain). This record comes from a study of blood T cell repertoires in COVID-19. Across the whole study: PBMCs, B-cell-depleted T cells, or T cells provided the cDNA or gDNA that made up the material.

Authors' processing steps: The assay estimated nucleated cells by amplifying reference gene primers. Data came from immunoSEQ multiplex PCR; TCRdb stores just in-frame clones and leaves some out. The V and J calls and clone size were taken over from that table, and D and trimming were inferred from the DNA. The top ten clones hold about 1.2% of a sample with around 250,000 clones, around 90% of them seen once. From germline, CDR1 is KGHDR and CDR2 SFDVKD. V was clipped by 1 base and J by 1 base, with 6 bases between them. CDR3 length: 14 residues. Individuals aged about 18 to 89 years were recruited from about two dozen US areas.

This TCR was sampled from a human donor in a cohort exposed to, infected with or recovered from COVID-19 (not recorded which). The donor label of this sample is uncertain. The chain combines TRBV24-1 with TRBJ1-2; no clear D. Sequencing was done on a sample of PBMCs or T cells enriched from blood (not recorded which). The CDR3 coding sequence is TGTGCCACCAGTGATTTTCGGGTTAACTATGGCTACACCTTC. Residues: CATSDFRVNYGYTF.